This is a list of T cell receptor beta chains from one sample in a study of cytomegalovirus exposure and HLA in healthy donors. Some clones are missing from TCRdb's copy, which holds only in-frame ones; the method was immunoSEQ multiplex PCR. This sample has 120,000 or so clones; over 70% occur once, and the top ten carry under 9.5%. Sample: PBMCs. The receptors come from a woman aged 45 to 65 in good health and CMV-seropositive. CDR3s include the opening cysteine and the closing phenylalanine or tryptophan. D genes are given only for firm matches. Where a row states a size, it is once, few, many or the class of an expanded clone; other rows omit it.

>TRBJ2-2|TRBD2|.|TRBV5-8
CASSLPLAGVGTGELFF
TGTGCCAGCAGCTTGCCACTAGCGGGAGTAGGCACCGGGGAGCTGTTTTTT
>TRBJ2-3|.|.|TRBV4-2
CASSLTDTQYF
TGTGCCAGCAGCTTAACAGATACGCAGTATTTT
>TRBJ2-5|TRBD1|.|TRBV10-3
CAIGQGGETQYF
TGTGCCATAGGACAGGGAGGCGAGACCCAGTACTTC
>TRBJ2-7|TRBD1|.|TRBV5-4
CASSFPTGYEQYF
TGTGCCAGCAGCTTTCCGACAGGGTACGAGCAGTACTTC
>TRBJ2-3|TRBD2|once|TRBV7-2
CASSLGGGRTDTQYF
TGTGCCAGCAGCTTAGGGGGGGGGAGGACAGATACGCAGTATTTT
>TRBJ1-5|.|.|TRBV6-5
CASSYSGAASQPQHF
TGTGCCAGCAGTTACTCAGGGGCCGCTAGTCAGCCCCAGCATTTT
>TRBJ2-7|.|.|TRBV30
CAWTPGDGSSYEQYF
TGTGCCTGGACCCCGGGGGACGGGAGCTCCTACGAGCAGTACTTC
>TRBJ2-4|.|.|TRBV11-2
CASSHFNIQYF
TGTGCCAGCAGCCACTTTAACATTCAGTACTTC
>TRBJ2-7|TRBD2|few|TRBV19
CASSIEAGDPEQYF
TGTGCCAGTAGTATAGAAGCGGGAGACCCCGAGCAGTACTTC
>TRBJ1-1|.|.|TRBV7-2
CASSWTRQTEAFF
TGTGCCAGCAGCTGGACTAGGCAGACTGAAGCTTTCTTT
>TRBJ2-1|TRBD2|once|TRBV7-2
CASSLGGTSRFYNEQFF
TGTGCCAGCAGCTTAGGGGGGACTAGCCGATTCTACAATGAGCAGTTCTTC
>TRBJ2-4|TRBD1|.|TRBV4-2
CASSQGQGRDIQYF
TGTGCCAGCAGCCAAGGACAGGGCAGGGACATTCAGTACTTC
>TRBJ1-5|TRBD1|.|TRBV10-3
CAISESTGGDQPQHF
TGTGCCATCAGTGAGTCAACAGGGGGAGATCAGCCCCAGCATTTT
>TRBJ2-7|TRBD2|.|TRBV9
CASSSERGGGEQYF
TGTGCCAGCAGCTCCGAGCGGGGAGGTGGCGAGCAGTACTTC
>TRBJ2-5|TRBD1|few|TRBV30
CAGGQTKETQYF
TGTGCCGGGGGACAGACGAAAGAGACCCAGTACTTC
>TRBJ2-7|TRBD1|.|TRBV7-2
CASSPYPGQGYEQYF
TGTGCCAGCAGCCCATACCCCGGACAGGGGTACGAGCAGTACTTC
>TRBJ2-7|.|.|TRBV7-6
CASSLNAGPYEQYF
TGTGCCAGCAGCTTAAACGCAGGGCCCTACGAGCAGTACTTC
>TRBJ2-1|TRBD2|.|TRBV25-1
CASSELAGGYNEQFF
TGTGCCAGCAGCGAACTAGCGGGAGGGTACAATGAGCAGTTCTTC
>TRBJ1-3|.|.|TRBV23-1
CALRWSRSGNTIYF
TGCGCCCTTCGTTGGAGTCGCTCTGGAAACACCATATATTTT
>TRBJ1-2|.|.|TRBV28
CASSLGARGYTF
TGTGCCAGCAGTTTGGGGGCGCGGGGCTACACCTTC
>TRBJ1-5|.|few|TRBV19
CASSKGQGGNQPQHF
TGTGCCAGTAGTAAAGGCCAGGGTGGCAATCAGCCCCAGCATTTT
>TRBJ2-5|TRBD1|.|TRBV4-3
CASSQGGTGGWETQYF
TGCGCCAGCAGCCAAGGGGGGACAGGGGGCTGGGAGACCCAGTACTTC
>TRBJ1-1|.|few|TRBV11-3
CASSPLEVPTDTEAFF
TGTGCCAGCAGCCCTTTGGAGGTCCCAACGGACACTGAAGCTTTCTTT
>TRBJ2-5|.|.|TRBV19
CASPHAEGHKNGTQYF
TGTGCCAGTCCCCACGCCGAGGGACACAAGAATGGGACCCAGTACTTC
>TRBJ2-5|TRBD2|.|TRBV5-4
CASSFGGSEETQYF
TGTGCCAGCAGCTTTGGCGGGAGTGAAGAGACCCAGTACTTC
>TRBJ1-1|.|.|TRBV2
CASITGGGGNTEAFF
TGTGCCAGCATCACGGGGGGGGGTGGGAACACTGAAGCTTTCTTT
>TRBJ1-1|TRBD1|.|TRBV6-1
CASLHGTGGTEAFF
TGTGCCAGCCTCCACGGGACAGGGGGCACTGAAGCTTTCTTT
>TRBJ2-7|TRBD2|.|TRBV6-1
CASSDPSGLTYEQYF
TGTGCCAGCAGTGACCCTAGCGGCCTCACCTACGAGCAGTACTTC
>TRBJ1-1|.|.|TRBV5-1
CASSEGRGTEAFF
TGCGCCAGCAGCGAGGGAAGAGGCACTGAAGCTTTCTTT
>TRBJ1-2|.|.|TRBV4-2
CASSQDVTREAADGYTF
TGTGCCAGCAGCCAAGATGTTACCAGGGAGGCGGCGGATGGCTACACCTTC
>TRBJ2-3|.|many|TRBV7-9
CASSPGTQGADTQYF
TGTGCCAGCAGCCCCGGGACTCAGGGGGCAGATACGCAGTATTTT
>TRBJ1-1|.|.|TRBV11-2
CASSSGSRRAFF
TGTGCCAGCAGCTCGGGGAGCCGTAGAGCTTTCTTT
>TRBJ1-2|.|.|TRBV19
CASSMRLDRLYGYTF
TGTGCCAGTAGTATGAGGTTAGACAGGCTCTATGGCTACACCTTC
>TRBJ1-1|.|.|TRBV7-9
CASSLDGRGVNTEAFF
TGTGCCAGCAGCTTAGACGGCAGGGGCGTGAACACTGAAGCTTTCTTT
>TRBJ1-6|.|once|TRBV20-1
CSAEGGSPLHF
TGCAGTGCCGAAGGGGGTTCACCCCTCCACTTT
>TRBJ1-1|.|few|TRBV4-3
CASSQEGGTEAFF
TGCGCCAGCAGCCAAGAGGGGGGCACTGAAGCTTTCTTT
>TRBJ2-3|.|.|TRBV7-9
CASSPPTVSTDTQYF
TGTGCCAGCAGCCCCCCGACTGTTAGCACAGATACGCAGTATTTT
>TRBJ1-1|TRBD1|.|TRBV29-1
CSVERDRERAFF
TGCAGCGTTGAAAGGGACAGGGAGCGTGCTTTCTTT
>TRBJ1-2|TRBD1|once|TRBV19
CASSTGTGTGNGYTF
TGTGCCAGTAGTACTGGTACCGGGACAGGGAATGGCTACACCTTC
>TRBJ2-7|TRBD2|.|TRBV7-2
CASSLPGLDYEQYF
TGTGCCAGCAGCTTGCCGGGACTAGACTACGAGCAGTACTTC
>TRBJ2-1|.|.|TRBV5-4
CASSLDQGEQFF
TGTGCCAGCAGCTTGGACCAGGGTGAGCAGTTCTTC
>TRBJ1-5|TRBD1|once|TRBV7-9
CASSPGTGWDQPQHF
TGTGCCAGCAGCCCGGGGACAGGGTGGGATCAGCCCCAGCATTTT
>TRBJ1-2|TRBD1|.|TRBV11-2
CASSRDRGHYGYTF
TGTGCCAGCAGCCGGGACAGGGGGCACTATGGCTACACCTTC
>TRBJ1-2|TRBD1|.|TRBV28
CASSYRGWYANYGYTF
TGTGCCAGCAGCTACAGGGGGTGGTATGCTAACTATGGCTACACCTTC
>TRBJ2-7|.|.|TRBV11-2
CASTLTGYEQYF
TGTGCCAGCACCCTAACAGGGTACGAGCAGTACTTC
>TRBJ1-2|.|.|TRBV6-5
CASSYSSARSRYTF
TGTGCCAGCAGTTACTCGTCGGCGCGGAGCCGCTACACCTTC
>TRBJ2-7|.|few|TRBV11-3
CASSLVLATYEQYF
TGTGCCAGCAGCTTAGTCCTAGCGACGTACGAGCAGTACTTC
>TRBJ2-5|TRBD1|.|TRBV19
CASSRDRVETQYF
TGTGCCAGTAGCCGGGACAGGGTAGAGACCCAGTACTTC
>TRBJ2-5|.|.|TRBV25-1
CASSESSHYLQETQYF
TGTGCCAGCAGCGAATCCAGCCACTACCTCCAAGAGACCCAGTACTTC
>TRBJ2-1|TRBD2|.|TRBV19
CASSILAGAGNEQFF
TGTGCCAGTAGTATATTAGCGGGAGCAGGCAATGAGCAGTTCTTC
>TRBJ2-2|.|once|TRBV27
CASSLEGYNTGELFF
TGTGCCAGCAGTTTAGAGGGATATAACACCGGGGAGCTGTTTTTT
>TRBJ2-5|TRBD1|.|TRBV4-3
CASSRLTGAKETQYF
TGCGCCAGCAGCCGACTCACAGGGGCTAAAGAGACCCAGTACTTC
>TRBJ2-7|TRBD1|.|TRBV28
CASSPGQSYEQYF
TGTGCCAGCAGCCCGGGACAGTCCTACGAGCAGTACTTC
>TRBJ2-5|.|.|TRBV7-3
CASSLSPRETQYF
TGTGCCAGCAGCTTATCCCCCAGAGAGACCCAGTACTTC
>TRBJ2-7|TRBD1|.|TRBV7-2
CASSLTPGGYEQYF
TGTGCCAGCAGCTTAACCCCAGGGGGCTACGAGCAGTACTTC